Below are 25 T cell receptor beta chains sequenced from a single sample in a study of cytomegalovirus exposure and HLA in healthy donors. 60 Vbeta and 13 Jbeta primers were used in PCR. Measured with immunoSEQ multiplex PCR; TCRdb has only the in-frame clones, and not every one. Of 140,000 or so clones in the sample, over 65% were seen once. Specimen: PBMCs. These receptors originate from a woman aged 25 to 39 in good health and CMV-seronegative.

The chain has TRBV6-5 and TRBJ2-7; 9 bases line up with TRBD1. The germline V gene encodes CDR1 MNHEY and CDR2 SVGAGI. CDR3 length: 15 residues. V lost 6 bases, J lost 4 bases, and 10 bases stayed unmatched. The CDR3: CASRRDRDVSYEQYF. For the CDR3, the DNA is TGTGCCAGCAGACGGGACAGGGATGTTTCTTACGAGCAGTACTTC.

The V call is TRBV30, the J call TRBJ1-1, with D maybe TRBD1 (6 bases). The V and J ends lost 6 bases and 2 bases respectively, with 13 bases between them. The CDR3 is 13 residues long. Germline loops: CDR1 GTSNPN, CDR2 SVGIG (reference sequence). CDR3 protein: CACSGTPNTEAFF. In DNA, the CDR3 is TGTGCCTGTTCCGGGACACCAAACACTGAAGCTTTCTTT.

This clone is a singleton in its sample. The V call is TRBV10-3, the J call TRBJ1-2; TRBD1 agrees at 9 bases. The CDR3 runs to 14 residues. J lost 4 bases, V lost 2 bases, and 2 bases had no gene match. Germline CDR1 and CDR2: ENHRY and SYGVKD. As DNA, the CDR3 is TGTGCCATCAGTGAGGGACAGGGGAGCTATGGCTACACCTTC. Residues: CAISEGQGSYGYTF.

A few counts support this clone. The V gene is TRBV14, the J gene TRBJ1-6; no clear D gene. This CDR3 has 13 amino acids. Per germline, CDR1 SGHDN and CDR2 FVKESK. Trimming shortened V by 1 base and J by 10 bases, and 8 bases separated the two germline ends. CDR3 loop: CASSQVGESPLHF. DNA for the CDR3: TGTGCCAGCAGCCAAGTTGGAGAATCACCCCTCCACTTT.

The chain couples TRBV28 to TRBJ2-7, with TRBD2 identical over 13 bases. J was trimmed by 0 bases and V by 8 bases; bases with no gene match: 1. The CDR3 is 14 amino acids. Germline CDR1 is MDHEN and CDR2 is SYDVKM. CDR3 nucleotide sequence: TGTGCCAGCGGGACTAGCGGGACCTCCTACGAGCAGTACGTC. Protein: CASGTSGTSYEQYV.

The chain links TRBV7-3 to TRBJ2-1, with D perhaps matching TRBD2 (6 bases). Trimming left V 5 bases short and J 7 bases short, with 15 bases between. There are 14 residues in the CDR3. CDR1 SGHTA and CDR2 FQGTGA come from the germline V gene. CDR3: CASSAGLGSNEQFF. The DNA of the CDR3 is TGTGCCAGCAGCGCGGGACTGGGTTCGAATGAGCAGTTCTTC.

This clone has a handful of counts. V usage is TRBV28 and J usage is TRBJ1-3; 7 nucleotides agree with TRBD1. The germline gives CDR1 MDHEN, CDR2 SYDVKM. The ends lost 4 bases at V and 2 bases at J; junction bases unmatched: 2. This CDR3 comprises 14 residues. The CDR3 spells CASSSTGTGNTIYF. For the CDR3, the DNA is TGTGCCAGCAGTTCGACAGGGACTGGAAACACCATATATTTT. Variable domain in full (rest from reference TRBV28 and TRBJ1-3): DVKVTQSSRYLVKRTGEKVFLECVQDMDHENMFWYRQDPGLGLRLIYFSYDVKMKEKGDIPEGYSVSREKKERFSLILESASTNQTSMYLCASSSTGTGNTIYFGEGSWLTVV.

In regard to this clone: One end of the junction varies from germline; a read error may be responsible. The chain combines TRBV28 with TRBJ2-3, with 8 bases that match TRBD2. This CDR3 region has 16 residues. The germline V gene has CDR1 MDHEN and CDR2 SYDVKM. The CDR3 loop is CASSLLPGLVPDTQYF. DNA of the CDR3: TGTGCCAGCAGCTTATTACCGGGACTAGTCCCAGATACGCAGTATTTT. The full variable domain, rest sourced from reference TRBV28 and TRBJ2-3, is DVKVTQSSRYLVKRTGEKVFLECVQDMDHENMFWYRQDPGLGLRLIYFSYDVKMKEKGDIPEGYSVSREKKERFSLILESASTNQTSMYLCASSLLPGLVPDTQYFGPGTRLTVL.

This sequence joins TRBV30 and TRBJ1-5; D unresolved. The CDR3 consists of 14 residues. V was trimmed by 3 bases and J by 6 bases, leaving 15 bases between them. CDR1 GTSNPN and CDR2 SVGIG come from the germline V gene (reference sequence). DNA for the CDR3: TGTGCCTGGAGCCGGCGGGGAAAAGGTCAGCCCCAGCATTTT. It specifies CAWSRRGKGQPQHF.

CDR3 loop: CASSVVRQGANVLTF. The CDR3 DNA follows: TGTGCCAGCAGCGTAGTGAGACAGGGGGCCAACGTCCTGACTTTC. The chain is built from TRBV9 and TRBJ2-6, with TRBD1 as a possible D gene (5 bases). The V end was cut by 0 bases, the J end by 4 bases, with 8 bases between. Germline lookup yields CDR1 SGDLS and CDR2 YYNGEE. CDR3 size: 15 residues.

DNA of the CDR3: TGTGCCAGCAGCTTAGGGGACAGGGATGATGAAAAACTGTTTTTT. Protein: CASSLGDRDDEKLFF. This sequence joins TRBV11-2 and TRBJ1-4, with 9 bases fitting TRBD1. The V gene end was trimmed by 1 base and the J gene end by 6 bases; junction bases not matched to a gene: 3. The CDR3 totals 15 residues. Germline V CDR1 and CDR2: SGHAT, FQNNGV.

This clone was seen a few times. The chain is built from TRBV27 and TRBJ1-4, with TRBD1 as a possible D gene (5 bases). The CDR3 covers 13 residues. Germline V CDR1 and CDR2: MNHEY, SMNVEV (reference sequence). V was cut by 6 bases and J by 8 bases, with 13 bases left in between. Here the CDR3 DNA reads TGTGCCAGCAGGGCGGCAGGGTGGGAAAAACTGTTTTTT. Amino acid sequence: CASRAAGWEKLFF.

J is TRBJ2-7 and V is TRBV6-5, with D maybe TRBD1 (8 bases). Germline CDR1 is MNHEY and CDR2 is SVGAGI. V was clipped by 5 bases and J by 5 bases, with 16 bases between them. The CDR3 is 14 residues long. The CDR3 DNA is TGTGCCAGCAGTCCCCGGACAGGGAGGGACGAGCAGTACTTC. Amino acids: CASSPRTGRDEQYF.

Written as DNA, the CDR3 is TGTGCCAGCAGCGTAGCTCCCGGGGGCTACACCTTC. Protein: CASSVAPGGYTF. J is TRBJ1-2 and V is TRBV9, with D unclear. Trimming took off 0 bases at V and 8 bases at J, with 8 bases between the two ends. The CDR3 runs to 12 residues. CDR1 SGDLS and CDR2 YYNGEE come from the germline V gene.

Only a few counts were recorded for this clone. This chain uses TRBV10-3 with TRBJ1-2, with TRBD1 as a possible D gene (6 bases). The CDR3 contains 15 residues. From germline, CDR1 is ENHRY and CDR2 SYGVKD. Trimming pared 2 bases from V and 12 bases from J, leaving 22 bases between. This chain's CDR3 is CAISEPPGASRGNTF. The CDR3 region has the DNA TGTGCCATCAGTGAGCCCCCCGGGGCCTCGAGGGGGAACACCTTC.

This clone appeared a few times. The chain is built from TRBV27 and TRBJ1-2; 8 nucleotides agree with TRBD1. V shed 4 bases and J 1 base; nucleotides not matched to a gene: 2. Germline lookup yields CDR1 MNHEY and CDR2 SMNVEV (reference sequence). The CDR3 totals 14 residues. As DNA, the CDR3 is TGTGCCAGCAGTTCGACAGGGGATAACTATGGCTACACCTTC. Its translation: CASSSTGDNYGYTF.

This clone occurred a few times. V gene TRBV11-1 combines with J gene TRBJ1-2; 8 nucleotides agree with TRBD1. The germline V gene has CDR1 SGHAT and CDR2 FQDESV (reference sequence). V shed 5 bases, J shed 3 bases, and the junction held 2 bases outside the gene matches. The CDR3 is made up of 13 amino acids. The CDR3 loop reads CASSPGGYYGYTF. CDR3 nucleotides: TGTGCCAGCAGCCCAGGGGGCTACTATGGCTACACCTTC.

The chain joins TRBV6-5 to TRBJ1-1; maybe TRBD1 (5 bases). Germline-derived CDR1 and CDR2 are MNHEY and SVGAGI. The CDR3 spans 14 residues. V lost 8 bases and J lost 4, with 17 bases in between. The CDR3 bases are TGTGCCAGCGGTCAGGGAGGGAGGGGCACTGAAGCTTTCTTT. It encodes CASGQGGRGTEAFF.

This clone occurred a few times. A read error may produce the germline difference seen at one junction end. J is TRBJ2-3 and V is TRBV7-9, with D perhaps TRBD1 (6 bases). CDR3 size: 15 residues. In germline, CDR1 is SEHNR, CDR2 FQNEAQ (reference sequence). CDR3: CSSSLGQGFPDTQYF. The CDR3 bases are TGTTCCAGCAGCTTAGGGCAGGGGTTCCCAGATACGCAGTATTTT.

This CDR3 reads CASSVNRALDTDTQYF. As DNA, the CDR3 is TGTGCCAGCAGCGTTAACAGGGCCTTGGACACAGATACGCAGTATTTT. V and J are TRBV7-9 and TRBJ2-3; D possibly corresponds to TRBD1 (6 bases). CDR1 is SEHNR, CDR2 FQNEAQ, per germline (reference sequence). The CDR3 loop spans 16 amino acids. The V gene lost 5 bases and the J gene lost 2 bases, with 17 bases spanning the gap.

The chain uses TRBV13 and TRBJ2-1; D possibly corresponds to TRBD2 (5 bases). The CDR3 runs to 15 residues. The V end was cut by 2 bases, the J end by 5 bases, with 13 bases between. The germline V gene has CDR1 PRHDT and CDR2 FYEKMQ (reference sequence). CDR3 sequence: CASSLPQTRNNEQFF. Here the CDR3 DNA reads TGTGCCAGCAGCTTACCCCAAACTAGAAACAATGAGCAGTTCTTC.

The chain combines TRBV11-2 with TRBJ2-4; the D gene is possibly TRBD1 (6 bases). CDR3 length equals 14 residues. The V gene's germline CDR1 is SGHAT and CDR2 FQNNGV. V was pared by 2 bases and J by 9 bases, with 14 bases between. For the CDR3, the DNA is TGTGCCAGCAGCTTACGGGCAGGGGAAGGCATTCAGTACTTC. This encodes CASSLRAGEGIQYF.

This clone was counted only a few times. This specimen includes other DNA sequences encoding the same CDR3. This chain connects TRBV28 to TRBJ2-5, with 11 nucleotides matching TRBD2. V lost 7 bases, J lost 9 bases, and 13 bases stayed unmatched. CDR3 length: 15 residues. Per the germline V gene, CDR1 is MDHEN and CDR2 is SYDVKM. CDR3 sequence reads: CASKFAGTSGSSQYF. The CDR3 nucleotides are TGTGCCAGCAAGTTCGCCGGGACTAGCGGCAGTTCCCAGTACTTC.

The chain links TRBV28 to TRBJ1-6; D is possibly TRBD1 (5 bases). Trimming left V 0 bases short and J 5 bases short, with 11 bases between. The CDR3 length is 16 residues. Germline loops: CDR1 MDHEN, CDR2 SYDVKM. The CDR3 DNA is TGTGCCAGCAGTTTATGGGGGGAGGGGAATAATTCACCCCTCCACTTT. As protein: CASSLWGEGNNSPLHF.

The chain links TRBV28 to TRBJ1-1; TRBD1 might be the D (5 bases). CDR3 size: 12 residues. V was pared by 2 bases and J by 11 bases, with 12 bases between. Germline V gene lookup returns CDR1 MDHEN and CDR2 SYDVKM. CDR3 loop: CASSLVAGKAFF. In DNA, the CDR3 is TGTGCCAGCAGTTTAGTAGCAGGGAAGGCTTTCTTT.